The following is a TCR beta chain sequence with its context. The table came from immunoSEQ multiplex PCR; TCRdb's copy has only in-frame clones and leaves some out. The sample includes some 100,000 clones, nearly 96% of them seen just once. The CDR3 has 11 residues. Trimming shortened V by 11 bases and J by 6 bases, and 11 bases separated the two germline ends. Germline V gene data show CDR1 as MNHEY and CDR2 as SMNVEV (reference sequence). The data derive from a study of technical replicates of blood from several donors. The TCR originated in a human donor in good health. The chain is built from TRBV27 and TRBJ1-5, with D possibly being TRBD1 (5 bases). Sequenced input: T cells isolated from PBMCs. The CDR3 region is CASGDAQPQHF. DNA of the CDR3: TGTGCCTCGGGGGACGCTCAGCCCCAGCATTTT.